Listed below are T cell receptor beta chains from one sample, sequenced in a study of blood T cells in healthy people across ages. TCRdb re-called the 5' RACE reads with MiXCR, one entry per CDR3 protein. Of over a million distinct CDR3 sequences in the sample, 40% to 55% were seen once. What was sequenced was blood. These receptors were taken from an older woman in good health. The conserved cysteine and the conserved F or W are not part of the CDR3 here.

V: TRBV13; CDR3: ASSPSSGRSPYEQY
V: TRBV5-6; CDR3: ASSLGLQIYNEQF
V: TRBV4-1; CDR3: ASSPQGLAGGEETQY
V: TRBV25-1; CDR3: ASSEYSQTQY
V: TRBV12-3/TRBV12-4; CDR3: ASSPGTSGKGGEQF
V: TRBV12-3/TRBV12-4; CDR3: ASRPQRLGGNEQF
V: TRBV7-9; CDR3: ASKRDRGTDTQY
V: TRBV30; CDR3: AWEQGSHNEQF
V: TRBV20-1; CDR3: SAEQVTSYEQY
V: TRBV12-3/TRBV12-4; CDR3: ASSLGQGQGQPQH
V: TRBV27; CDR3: ASSFNPVTNQPQH
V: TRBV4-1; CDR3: ASSHPSDQAYNEQF
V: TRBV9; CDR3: ASSVAPANSPLH
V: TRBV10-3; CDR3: AISGGGEVGNEQF
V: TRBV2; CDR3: ASSAGTRSYNEQF
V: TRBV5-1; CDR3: ASSLLTSGRAGETQY
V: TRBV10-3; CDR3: AISELGNTEAF
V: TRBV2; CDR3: ASSDREGHEQY
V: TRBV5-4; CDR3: ASSLTGAWHNEQF
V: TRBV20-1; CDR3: SAINLGSYNEQF
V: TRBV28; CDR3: ASRVPGAIGEQY
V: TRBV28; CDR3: GAGAGESYNEQY
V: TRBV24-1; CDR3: ATGKFTDNTEAF
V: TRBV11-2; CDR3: ASSLETSGRKF
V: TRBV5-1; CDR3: ASSLPRGRAYNEQF
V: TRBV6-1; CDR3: ASSRFRGSYQETQY
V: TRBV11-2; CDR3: ASGRGGWYEQY
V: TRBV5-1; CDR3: ASSITTRSSYNEQF
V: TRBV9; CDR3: ASSAEGVTPLH
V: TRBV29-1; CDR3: SARDRGPQETQY
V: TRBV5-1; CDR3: ASSLWASGSIDEQY
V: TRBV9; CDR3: ASSVDVSESYEQY
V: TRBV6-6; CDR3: ASSYGGEAQPQH
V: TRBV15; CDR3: ATSRPFYSEAF
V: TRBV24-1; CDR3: ATSDISGRSVNEQF
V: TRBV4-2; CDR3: ASSQGQLLAGAYTGEQY
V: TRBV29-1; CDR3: SVEKGQDGYT
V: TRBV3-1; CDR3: ASSPTWTSSYEQY
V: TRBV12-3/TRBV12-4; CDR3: ASSFWTGNTEAF
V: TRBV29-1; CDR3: SVARTQNQPQH
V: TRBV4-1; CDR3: ASRSQAGTSEHNEQF
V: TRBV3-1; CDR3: ASSRLAVSSYNEQF
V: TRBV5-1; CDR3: ASSGTGNLNEQF
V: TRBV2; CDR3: ASSGNSRNEQY
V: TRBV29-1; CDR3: SVETGARYDEQY
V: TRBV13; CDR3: ASSLSERGYT
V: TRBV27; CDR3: ASSSLLTSGKADEQF
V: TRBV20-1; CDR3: SAAPYSGANVLT
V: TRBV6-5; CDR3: ASSYGSGEAF
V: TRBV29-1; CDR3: SAISLMNTEAF
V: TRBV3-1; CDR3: ASSRGPETQY
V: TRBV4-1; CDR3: AGSQEGPHYEQY
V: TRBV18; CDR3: ASSPVLQGYNEQF
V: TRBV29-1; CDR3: SVKVGRTEAF
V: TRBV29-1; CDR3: SVADRNYGYT
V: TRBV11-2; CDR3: ASSYLSGRAEETQY
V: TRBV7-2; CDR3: ASSLTALRGADTQY
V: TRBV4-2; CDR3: ASSQDPMSTDTQY